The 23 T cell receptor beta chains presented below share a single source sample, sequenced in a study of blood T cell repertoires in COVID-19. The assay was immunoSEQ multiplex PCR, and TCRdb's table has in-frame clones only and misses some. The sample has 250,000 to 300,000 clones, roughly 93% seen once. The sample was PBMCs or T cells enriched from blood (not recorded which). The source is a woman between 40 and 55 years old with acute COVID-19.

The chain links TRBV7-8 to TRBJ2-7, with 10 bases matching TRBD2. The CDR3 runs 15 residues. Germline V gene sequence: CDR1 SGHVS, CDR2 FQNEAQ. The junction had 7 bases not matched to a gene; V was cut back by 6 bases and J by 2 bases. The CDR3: CASRTTSGETYEQYF. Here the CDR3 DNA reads TGTGCCAGCAGAACAACTAGCGGGGAGACCTACGAGCAGTACTTC.

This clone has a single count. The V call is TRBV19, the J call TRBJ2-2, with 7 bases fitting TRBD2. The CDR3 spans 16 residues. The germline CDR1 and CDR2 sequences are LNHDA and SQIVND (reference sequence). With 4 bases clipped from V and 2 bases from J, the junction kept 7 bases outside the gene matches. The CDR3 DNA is TGTGCCAGTAGTACCCTGACTAGCTATAACACCGGGGAGCTGTTTTTT. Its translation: CASSTLTSYNTGELFF.

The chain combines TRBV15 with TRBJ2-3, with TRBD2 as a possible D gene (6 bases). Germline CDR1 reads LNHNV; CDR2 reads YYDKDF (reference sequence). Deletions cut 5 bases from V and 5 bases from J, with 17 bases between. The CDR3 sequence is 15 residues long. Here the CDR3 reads CATSVRGEARDTQYF. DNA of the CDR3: TGTGCCACCAGCGTTAGAGGGGAGGCCAGAGATACGCAGTATTTT.

DNA of the CDR3: TGTGCCAGCAGTACACCGTCAGGGGTGGCTGAAGCTTTCTTT. Its translation: CASSTPSGVAEAFF. The chain recombines TRBV6-5 with TRBJ1-1; possible D gene TRBD1, 6 bases. CDR3 length equals 14 residues. Germline V gives CDR1 MNHEY, CDR2 SVGAGI. Trimming left V 5 bases short and J 6 bases short, with 16 bases between.

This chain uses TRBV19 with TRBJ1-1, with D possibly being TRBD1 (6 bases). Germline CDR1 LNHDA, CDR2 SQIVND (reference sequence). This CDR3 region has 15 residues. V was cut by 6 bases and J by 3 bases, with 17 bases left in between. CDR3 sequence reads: CASSGQGLGDTEAFF. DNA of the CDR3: TGTGCCAGTAGCGGCCAGGGGCTTGGGGACACTGAAGCTTTCTTT.

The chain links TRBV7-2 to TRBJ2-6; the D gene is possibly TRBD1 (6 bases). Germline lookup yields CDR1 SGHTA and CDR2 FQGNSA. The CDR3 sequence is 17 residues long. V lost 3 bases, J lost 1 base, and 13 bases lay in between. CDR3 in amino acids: CASSLGDIVSGANVLTF. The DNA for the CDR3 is TGTGCCAGCAGCTTGGGGGACATTGTATCTGGGGCCAACGTCCTGACTTTC. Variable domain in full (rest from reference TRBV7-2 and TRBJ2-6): GAGVSQSPSNKVTEKGKDVELRCDPISGHTALYWYRQSLGQGLEFLIYFQGNSAPDKSGLPSDRFSAERTGGSVSTLTIQRTQQEDSAVYLCASSLGDIVSGANVLTFGAGSRLTVL.

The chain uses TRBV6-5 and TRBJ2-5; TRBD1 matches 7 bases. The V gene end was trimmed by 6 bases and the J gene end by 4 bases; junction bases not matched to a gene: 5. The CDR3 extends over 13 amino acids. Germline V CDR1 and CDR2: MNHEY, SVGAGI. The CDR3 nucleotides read TGTGCCAGCAGGTCAGGGGGTAGAGAGACCCAGTACTTC. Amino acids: CASRSGGRETQYF.

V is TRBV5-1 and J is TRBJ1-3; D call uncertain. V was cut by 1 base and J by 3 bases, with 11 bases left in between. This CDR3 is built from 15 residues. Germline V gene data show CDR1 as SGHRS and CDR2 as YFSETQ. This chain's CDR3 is CASSLQAGLGNTIYF. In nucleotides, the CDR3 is TGCGCCAGCAGCTTGCAGGCCGGACTTGGAAACACCATATATTTT.

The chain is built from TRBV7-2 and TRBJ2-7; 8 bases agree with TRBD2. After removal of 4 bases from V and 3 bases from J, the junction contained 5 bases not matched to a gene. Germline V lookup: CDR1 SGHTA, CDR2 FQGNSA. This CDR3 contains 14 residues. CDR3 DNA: TGTGCCAGCAGCTCCTCCGGGACTAGCTACGAGCAGTACTTC. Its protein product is CASSSSGTSYEQYF.

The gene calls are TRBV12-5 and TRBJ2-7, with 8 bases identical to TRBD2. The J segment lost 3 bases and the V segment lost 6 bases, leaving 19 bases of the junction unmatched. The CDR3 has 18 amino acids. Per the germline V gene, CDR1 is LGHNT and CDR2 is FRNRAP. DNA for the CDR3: TGTGCTAGTGGACCCCGGAGCGGGGGATCCGACTACTACTACGAGCAGTACTTC. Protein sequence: CASGPRSGGSDYYYEQYF.

This CDR3 is CASSISGGDQPQHF. The DNA of the CDR3 is TGTGCCAGTAGTATATCCGGAGGGGATCAGCCCCAGCATTTT. This chain links TRBV19 with TRBJ1-5; tentatively, D is TRBD1 (5 bases). CDR3 length: 14 amino acids. Trimming left V 2 bases short and J 5 bases short, with 10 bases between. Germline CDR1 is LNHDA and CDR2 is SQIVND (reference sequence).

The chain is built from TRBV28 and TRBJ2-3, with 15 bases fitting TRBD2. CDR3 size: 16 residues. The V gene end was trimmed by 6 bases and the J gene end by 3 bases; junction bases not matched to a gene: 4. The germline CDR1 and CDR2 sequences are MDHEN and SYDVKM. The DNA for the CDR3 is TGTGCCAGCAGCCCCGGACTAGCGGGAGGGACAGATACGCAGTATTTT. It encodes CASSPGLAGGTDTQYF.

Here the CDR3 reads CASQIGGLYNEQFF. DNA of the CDR3: TGCGCCAGCCAAATCGGGGGGCTCTACAATGAGCAGTTCTTC. The chain joins TRBV5-1 to TRBJ2-1; weak D call: TRBD2 (7 bases). Germline V gene lookup returns CDR1 SGHRS and CDR2 YFSETQ. This CDR3 is 14 amino acids long. Between the trimmed V and J ends, which lost 7 bases and 3 bases, there was a span of 14 bases.

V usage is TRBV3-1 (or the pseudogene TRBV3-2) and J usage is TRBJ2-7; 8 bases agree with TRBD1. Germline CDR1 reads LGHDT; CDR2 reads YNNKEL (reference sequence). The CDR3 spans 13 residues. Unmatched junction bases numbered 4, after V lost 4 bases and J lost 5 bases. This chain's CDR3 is CASSPDRVDEQYF. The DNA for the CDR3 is TGTGCCAGCAGCCCGGACAGGGTCGACGAGCAGTACTTC.

CDR3 sequence reads: CASSRTGTRYTDTQYF. CDR3 DNA: TGTGCCAGCAGTCGAACCGGGACTAGGTACACAGATACGCAGTATTTT. The chain combines TRBV11-3 with TRBJ2-3; 8 bases align to TRBD2. The CDR3 is 16 residues long. The junction had 10 bases not matched to a gene; V was cut back by 6 bases and J by 2 bases. CDR1 is SGHNT, CDR2 YENEEA, per germline.

CDR3 sequence: CASSIDGAGPEKLFF. CDR3 in DNA: TGTGCCAGTAGTATAGACGGGGCGGGGCCTGAAAAACTGTTTTTT. The rearrangement links TRBV19 to TRBJ1-4; perhaps TRBD1 as D (5 bases). Germline CDR1 is LNHDA and CDR2 is SQIVND (reference sequence). V lost 0 bases and J 7 bases, leaving 12 bases between the germline ends. The CDR3 consists of 15 residues.

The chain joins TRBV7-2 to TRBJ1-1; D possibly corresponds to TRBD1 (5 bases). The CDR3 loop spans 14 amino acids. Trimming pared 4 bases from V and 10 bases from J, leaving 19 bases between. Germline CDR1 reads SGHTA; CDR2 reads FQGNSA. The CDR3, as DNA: TGTGCCAGCAGCTCCACGGGACTCTCAATCGGAGCTTTCTTT. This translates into CASSSTGLSIGAFF.

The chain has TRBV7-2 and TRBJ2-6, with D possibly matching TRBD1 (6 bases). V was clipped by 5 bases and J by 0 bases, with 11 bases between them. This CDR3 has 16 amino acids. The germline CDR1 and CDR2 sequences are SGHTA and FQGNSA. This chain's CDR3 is CASSTTGSSGANVLTF. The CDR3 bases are TGTGCCAGCAGCACAACAGGGAGCTCTGGGGCCAACGTCCTGACTTTC. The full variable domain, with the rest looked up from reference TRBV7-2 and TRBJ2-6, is GAGVSQSPSNKVTEKGKDVELRCDPISGHTALYWYRQSLGQGLEFLIYFQGNSAPDKSGLPSDRFSAERTGGSVSTLTIQRTQQEDSAVYLCASSTTGSSGANVLTFGAGSRLTVL.

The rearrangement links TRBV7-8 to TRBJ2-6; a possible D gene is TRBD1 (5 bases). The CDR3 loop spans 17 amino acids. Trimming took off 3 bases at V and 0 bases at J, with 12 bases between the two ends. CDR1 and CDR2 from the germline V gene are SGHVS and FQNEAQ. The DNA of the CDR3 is TGTGCCAGCAGCTTGGCAGGGTCCCGCTCTGGGGCCAACGTCCTGACTTTC. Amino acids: CASSLAGSRSGANVLTF. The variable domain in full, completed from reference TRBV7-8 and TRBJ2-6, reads GAGVSQSPRYKVAKRGQDVALRCDPISGHVSLFWYQQALGQGPEFLTYFQNEAQLDKSGLPSDRFFAERPEGSVSTLKIQRTQQEDSAVYLCASSLAGSRSGANVLTFGAGSRLTVL.

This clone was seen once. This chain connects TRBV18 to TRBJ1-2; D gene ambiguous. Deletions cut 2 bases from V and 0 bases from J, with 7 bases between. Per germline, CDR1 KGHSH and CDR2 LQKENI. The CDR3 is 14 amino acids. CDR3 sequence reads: CASSPIDTNYGYTF. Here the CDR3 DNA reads TGTGCCAGCTCACCAATCGACACTAACTATGGCTACACCTTC.

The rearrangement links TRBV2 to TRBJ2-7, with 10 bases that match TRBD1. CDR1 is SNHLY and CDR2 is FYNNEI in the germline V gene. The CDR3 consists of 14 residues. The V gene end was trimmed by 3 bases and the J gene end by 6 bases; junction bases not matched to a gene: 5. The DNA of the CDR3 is TGTGCCAGCAGTGAGGGACAGGGGTATGGCGAGCAGTACTTC. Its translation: CASSEGQGYGEQYF.

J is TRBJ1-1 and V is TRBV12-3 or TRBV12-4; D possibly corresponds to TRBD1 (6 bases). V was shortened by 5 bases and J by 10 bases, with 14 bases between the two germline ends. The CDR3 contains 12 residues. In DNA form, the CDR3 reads TGTGCCAGCAGTCTAACAGGGCCCGTAGCTTTCTTT. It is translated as CASSLTGPVAFF.

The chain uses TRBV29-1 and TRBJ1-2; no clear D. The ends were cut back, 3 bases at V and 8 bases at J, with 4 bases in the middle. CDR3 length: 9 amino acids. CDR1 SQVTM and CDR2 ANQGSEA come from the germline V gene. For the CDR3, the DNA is TGCAGCGTTGATCTGGGCTACACCTTC. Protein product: CSVDLGYTF. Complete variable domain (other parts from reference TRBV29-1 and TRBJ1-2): SAVISQKPSRDICQRGTSLTIQCQVDSQVTMMFWYRQQPGQSLTLIATANQGSEATYESGFVIDKFPISRPNLTFSTLTVSNMSPEDSSIYLCSVDLGYTFGSGTRLTVV.